The T cell receptor (beta chain) described here comes from a study of cytomegalovirus exposure and HLA in healthy donors. Study-level results: The classifier reportedly diagnosed cytomegalovirus status with high specificity and sensitivity.

Turning to this clone: As yet, its antigen is unknown.

The CDR3 length is 14 residues. V gave up 2 bases and J gave up 0 bases; unmatched junction bases: 1. Germline V gene lookup returns CDR1 MNHEY and CDR2 SMNVEV (reference sequence). PCR was performed using 60 Vbeta and 13 Jbeta primers. Sequencing used immunoSEQ multiplex PCR; TCRdb keeps in-frame clones, though not all of them. Among about 180,000 clones listed, 79% were seen once. Sequenced: PBMCs. The TCR originated in a woman aged 40 to 55 in good health and CMV-seronegative. The chain uses TRBV27 and TRBJ2-7, with 7 positions matching TRBD2. This CDR3 is CASSLGGVSYEQYF. The CDR3 bases are TGTGCCAGCAGTTTAGGGGGGGTCTCCTACGAGCAGTACTTC.